This TCR beta chain was recovered during a study of T cell repertoires in cytomegalovirus infection. CDR3 size: 14 residues. The germline V gene encodes CDR1 SEHNR and CDR2 FQNEAQ (reference sequence). Between the trimmed V and J ends, which lost 5 bases and 2 bases, there was a span of 13 bases. Only a few counts were recorded for this clonotype. The antigen remains unidentified. Each CDR3 protein gets one entry after TCRdb re-called the reads with MiXCR. The table records 800,000 to 950,000 distinct CDR3 sequences, about 33% of them present only once. The chain links TRBV7-9 to TRBJ2-7, with D possibly being TRBD2 (6 bases). The sequencing used cultured CD8+ T cells from PBMCs, collected from culture after CMV antigen stimulation. This clonotype was sampled from a human donor in good health (CMV status not recorded). Some clones in this sample may be carry-over from other donors' samples. In DNA, the CDR3 is TGTGCCAGCAGCCCAATTGGACTACCCTACGAGCAGTACGTC. It specifies CASSPIGLPYEQYV.